This T cell receptor (beta chain) stems from a study of neurological immune-mediated disorders. cDNA synthesis was performed by 5'RACE with 10-nucleotide random UMIs. TCRdb analysed the 5' RACE reads with MiXCR anew, one entry per CDR3 protein. This sample yields approximately 82,000 distinct CDR3 sequences, of which roughly 13% are seen a single time; approximately 5% belongs to the top ten. Study-wide results and limits: None of the CDR3 amino acid sequences of expanded clones recurred across subjects, suggesting private repertoires in all groups. Multiple sclerosis, the disease with the least TCR clonal expansion, fell below healthy controls, whereas HTLV-1-associated myelopathy showed the most.

Time point described: longitudinal time-point 2. The CDR3 has 16 amino acids. The germline V and J ends were trimmed by 0 bases and 4 bases, with 15 bases remaining between them. Germline V lookup: CDR1 MGHRA, CDR2 YSYEKL. The sample holds a few counts of this clonotype. Its antigen remains unidentified. V and J are TRBV4-1 and TRBJ1-1; D unresolved. Material: PBMCs. The clonotype was recovered from a female donor with HTLV-1-associated myelopathy (HAM/TSP). CDR3 protein: CASSQDRREVGTEAFF. Here the CDR3 DNA reads TGCGCCAGCAGCCAAGATAGAAGAGAGGTGGGCACTGAAGCTTTCTTT.